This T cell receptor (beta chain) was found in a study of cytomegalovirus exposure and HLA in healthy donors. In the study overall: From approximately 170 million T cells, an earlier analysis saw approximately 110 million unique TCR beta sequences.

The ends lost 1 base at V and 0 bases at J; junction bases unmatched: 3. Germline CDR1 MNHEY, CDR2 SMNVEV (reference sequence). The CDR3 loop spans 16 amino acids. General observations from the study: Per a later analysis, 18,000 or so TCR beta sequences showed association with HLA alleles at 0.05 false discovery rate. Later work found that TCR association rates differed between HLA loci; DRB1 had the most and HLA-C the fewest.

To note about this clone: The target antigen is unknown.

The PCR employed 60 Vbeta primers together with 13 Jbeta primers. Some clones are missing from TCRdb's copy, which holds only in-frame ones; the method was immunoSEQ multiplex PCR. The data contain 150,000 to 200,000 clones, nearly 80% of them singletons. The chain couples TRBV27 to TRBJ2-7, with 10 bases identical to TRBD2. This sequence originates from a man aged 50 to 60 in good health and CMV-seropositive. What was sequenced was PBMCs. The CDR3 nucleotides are TGTGCCAGCAGTTTATTCCCTAGCGGGGGCTCCTACGAGCAGTACTTC. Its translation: CASSLFPSGGSYEQYF.